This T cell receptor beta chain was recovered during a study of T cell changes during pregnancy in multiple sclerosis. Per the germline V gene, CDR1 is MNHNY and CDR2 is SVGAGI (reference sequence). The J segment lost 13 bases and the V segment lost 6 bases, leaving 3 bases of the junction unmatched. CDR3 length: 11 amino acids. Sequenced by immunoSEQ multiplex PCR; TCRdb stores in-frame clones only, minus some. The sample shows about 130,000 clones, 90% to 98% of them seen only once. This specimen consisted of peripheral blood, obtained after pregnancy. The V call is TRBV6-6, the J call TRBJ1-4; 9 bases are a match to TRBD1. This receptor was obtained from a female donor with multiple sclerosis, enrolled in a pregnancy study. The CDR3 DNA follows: TGTGCCAGCAGGGGACAGGGTGGACTGTTTTTT. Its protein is CASRGQGGLFF.